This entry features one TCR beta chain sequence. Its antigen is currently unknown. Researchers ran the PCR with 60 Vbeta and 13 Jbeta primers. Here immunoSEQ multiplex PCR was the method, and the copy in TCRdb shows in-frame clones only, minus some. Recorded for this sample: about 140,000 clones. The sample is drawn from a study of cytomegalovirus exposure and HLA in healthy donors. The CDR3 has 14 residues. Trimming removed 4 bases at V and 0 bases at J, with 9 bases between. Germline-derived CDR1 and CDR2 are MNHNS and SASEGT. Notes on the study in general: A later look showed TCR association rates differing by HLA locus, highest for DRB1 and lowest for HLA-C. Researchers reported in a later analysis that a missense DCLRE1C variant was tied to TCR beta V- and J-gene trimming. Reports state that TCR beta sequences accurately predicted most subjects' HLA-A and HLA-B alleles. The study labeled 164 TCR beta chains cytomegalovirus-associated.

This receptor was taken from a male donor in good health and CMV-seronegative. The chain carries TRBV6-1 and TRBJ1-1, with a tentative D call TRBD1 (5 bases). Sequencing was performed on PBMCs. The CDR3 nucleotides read TGTGCCAGCAGTGCGGGGGAGATGAACACTGAAGCTTTCTTT. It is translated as CASSAGEMNTEAFF.